The rows below give T cell receptor beta chains drawn from one sample of a study of T-cell memory formation after mild COVID-19. TCRdb redid the calling of the 5' RACE reads with MiXCR, one entry per CDR3 protein. The sample consists of over 400,000 distinct CDR3 sequences, 20% to 30% of them appearing once. Sequencing used PBMCs or a T cell subset sorted from them (not recorded which). These receptor sequences come from an adult woman who had mild COVID-19 (a few samples of this study predate the infection). Cell type and time point are not known. Both conserved end residues are part of each CDR3. A D gene is named only where the DNA matches it firmly. Clone size is stated in some rows and not others, as once, few, many or a class when expanded.

cdr3_aa cdr3_nt d_call j_call clone_size cdr3_length v_call
CASSEEGPMNTEAFF TGTGCCAGCAGTGAAGAGGGGCCGATGAACACTGAAGCTTTCTTT . TRBJ1-1 . 15 TRBV6-1
CASSFYRDKSGTDTQYF TGTGCCAGCAGTTTTTATCGGGACAAATCTGGCACAGATACGCAGTATTTT . TRBJ2-3 few 17 TRBV6-2/TRBV6-3
CASRADLAMNTEAFF TGCGCCAGCAGGGCCGACCTGGCCATGAACACTGAAGCTTTCTTT . TRBJ1-1 . 15 TRBV5-1
CASSFELTDTQYF TGTGCCAGCAGCTTCGAGCTCACGGATACGCAGTATTTT . TRBJ2-3 few 13 TRBV5-6
CASSLGHGHPSYNEQFF TGCGCCAGCAGCTTGGGACACGGACATCCCTCCTACAATGAGCAGTTCTTC . TRBJ2-1 . 17 TRBV5-1
CASSPQGDTDTQYF TGTGCCAGCAGCCCACAGGGGGACACAGATACGCAGTATTTT TRBD1 TRBJ2-3 few 14 TRBV7-6
CASNKGEGTYEQYF TGCGCCAGCAATAAAGGGGAGGGGACCTACGAGCAGTACTTC TRBD2 TRBJ2-7 . 14 TRBV10-2
CASSLTGAGTSGTDTQYF TGTGCCAGCAGCTTAACAGGCGCTGGGACTAGCGGCACAGATACGCAGTATTTT TRBD2 TRBJ2-3 few 18 TRBV7-3
CASNEPGQGHGYTF TGTGCCAGCAATGAACCGGGACAGGGGCATGGCTACACCTTC TRBD1 TRBJ1-2 . 14 TRBV12-3/TRBV12-4
CASSPRADYGYTF TGTGCCAGCTCACCCCGGGCCGACTATGGCTACACCTTC . TRBJ1-2 few 13 TRBV18
CSAADRPPYEQYF TGCAGCGCTGCGGACAGGCCTCCCTACGAGCAGTACTTC TRBD1 TRBJ2-7 . 13 TRBV29-1
CACQGASSTEAFF TGTGCCTGTCAGGGGGCAAGTTCCACTGAAGCTTTCTTT TRBD1 TRBJ1-1 few 13 TRBV30
CSASFGGTGELFF TGCAGTGCTAGTTTCGGGGGGACCGGGGAGCTGTTTTTT TRBD2 TRBJ2-2 . 13 TRBV20-1
CASSQVPINTEAFF TGTGCCAGCAGCCAAGTACCGATAAACACTGAAGCTTTCTTT . TRBJ1-1 few 14 TRBV3-1
CASSAGISGHYEQYF TGTGCCAGCAGCGCCGGGATTAGCGGACACTACGAGCAGTACTTC . TRBJ2-7 . 15 TRBV5-4
CASSPARRTEAFF TGTGCCAGCAGTCCCGCCCGTAGGACTGAAGCTTTCTTT . TRBJ1-1 . 13 TRBV12-3/TRBV12-4
CSGSAGGPYNEQFF TGCAGCGGCTCAGCGGGAGGGCCCTACAATGAGCAGTTCTTC TRBD2 TRBJ2-1 . 14 TRBV29-1
CASSLGLGVGVSYNEQFF TGTGCCAGCAGTTTGGGACTAGGGGTCGGGGTTTCCTACAATGAGCAGTTCTTC TRBD2 TRBJ2-1 few 18 TRBV12-3/TRBV12-4
CASSEPRTWEVNTEAFF TGTGCCAGCAGCGAGCCCAGGACATGGGAGGTGAACACTGAAGCTTTCTTT . TRBJ1-1 few 17 TRBV9
CASSFQENTEAFF TGTGCCAGCAGCTTTCAAGAGAACACTGAAGCTTTCTTT . TRBJ1-1 . 13 TRBV7-3
CASSGLSGSTTDTQYF TGTGCCAGCAGTGGGCTTAGCGGGAGTACCACAGATACGCAGTATTTT TRBD2 TRBJ2-3 . 16 TRBV6-1
CASSVGRVTEKLFF TGTGCCAGCAGCGTAGGCCGGGTAACTGAAAAACTGTTTTTT . TRBJ1-4 many 14 TRBV9
CASTLPRLHQETQYF TGTGCCAGCACCCTCCCTCGACTCCACCAAGAGACCCAGTACTTC . TRBJ2-5 . 15 TRBV6-5
CASSLGIGIYTEAFF TGCGCCAGCAGCTTGGGTATAGGGATCTACACTGAAGCTTTCTTT . TRBJ1-1 . 15 TRBV5-1
CASGPGGAWNEQYF TGTGCCAGTGGCCCGGGGGGCGCATGGAACGAGCAGTACTTC . TRBJ2-7 few 14 TRBV6-2/TRBV6-3
CASSLIGEQYF TGCGCCAGCAGCTTGATCGGCGAGCAGTACTTC . TRBJ2-7 . 11 TRBV5-1
CASSAPGRARGGNYGYTF TGTGCCAGCAGCGCCCCGGGCCGGGCCAGGGGGGGTAACTATGGCTACACCTTC TRBD1 TRBJ1-2 . 18 TRBV12-3/TRBV12-4
CASQANGRQYTQYF TGTGCCAGCCAGGCGAATGGGCGACAATATACGCAGTATTTT . TRBJ2-3 few 14 TRBV7-2
CASSLGRADTQYF TGCGCCAGCAGCTTGGGCAGGGCAGATACGCAGTATTTT . TRBJ2-3 many 13 TRBV5-1
CASSPTNSVYEQYF TGTGCCAGCAGCCCCACCAACTCTGTTTACGAGCAGTACTTC . TRBJ2-7 many 14 TRBV5-6
CASSGESGTYEQYF TGTGCCAGCTCAGGAGAGTCGGGGACTTACGAGCAGTACTTC . TRBJ2-7 few 14 TRBV18
CASRGSGQGLGGYTF TGTGCCAGCCGCGGAAGCGGACAGGGATTAGGTGGCTACACCTTC TRBD1 TRBJ1-2 . 15 TRBV12-3/TRBV12-4
CASSQGRASGRSSYEQYF TGCGCCAGCAGCCAAGGGCGGGCTAGCGGGAGATCGTCCTACGAGCAGTACTTC TRBD2 TRBJ2-7 . 18 TRBV4-1
CASSTSGRSEQYF TGTGCCAGCAGCACTAGCGGGAGAAGCGAGCAGTACTTC TRBD2 TRBJ2-7 . 13 TRBV9
CASRQTSTSVTYEQYF TGTGCCAGCAGACAGACTTCGACTAGCGTAACCTACGAGCAGTACTTC TRBD2 TRBJ2-7 few 16 TRBV6-5
CASSQTSGRDYEQYF TGTGCCAGCAGCCAAACTAGCGGGAGGGACTACGAGCAGTACTTC TRBD2 TRBJ2-7 few 15 TRBV12-3/TRBV12-4
CASSLDRDTYIQYF TGTGCCAGCAGTCTGGACAGGGACACTTACATTCAGTACTTC TRBD1 TRBJ2-4 . 14 TRBV6-5
CASSGDSYEQYF TGTGCCAGCAGCGGAGACAGTTACGAGCAGTACTTC . TRBJ2-7 many 12 TRBV7-2
CSASRQAGSEAFF TGCAGTGCTAGCAGACAGGCCGGGAGTGAAGCTTTCTTT . TRBJ1-1 . 13 TRBV20-1
CATSRDGTKDVGQYF TGTGCCACCAGCAGAGACGGGACCAAGGACGTCGGGCAGTACTTC . TRBJ2-7 once 15 TRBV15
CASSTRGQTNEKLFF TGTGCCAGCAGTACCAGGGGGCAGACTAATGAAAAACTGTTTTTT TRBD1 TRBJ1-4 few 15 TRBV27
CASSFGGNFNEQFF TGTGCCAGCAGTTTTGGGGGGAACTTCAATGAGCAGTTCTTC . TRBJ2-1 . 14 TRBV27
CASSFDSSYNEQFF TGTGCCAGCAGCTTCGACAGTTCCTACAATGAGCAGTTCTTC . TRBJ2-1 many 14 TRBV7-2
CASSLEIYGAYGYTF TGCGCCAGCAGCTTGGAAATCTACGGGGCCTATGGCTACACCTTC . TRBJ1-2 . 15 TRBV5-1
CASLFGGTNYGYTF TGTGCCAGCTTGTTCGGGGGAACCAACTATGGCTACACCTTC . TRBJ1-2 . 14 TRBV18
CARAEAFF TGTGCCAGAGCTGAAGCTTTCTTT . TRBJ1-1 . 8 TRBV21-1
CASSQDMGSYEQYF TGTGCCAGCAGCCAAGATATGGGGTCCTACGAGCAGTACTTC . TRBJ2-7 . 14 TRBV3-1
CASSPGTTDSNQPQHF TGCGCCAGCAGCCCCGGGACAACTGATAGCAATCAGCCCCAGCATTTT . TRBJ1-5 . 16 TRBV4-3
CAWSVDTGSSYEQYF TGTGCCTGGAGTGTAGACACAGGGTCGTCCTACGAGCAGTACTTC . TRBJ2-7 few 15 TRBV30
CASGDPRDTQYF TGTGCCAGCGGGGATCCACGGGATACGCAGTATTTT . TRBJ2-3 many 12 TRBV7-2
CSARDPRVFYEQYF TGCAGTGCTAGAGATCCTAGAGTCTTCTACGAGCAGTACTTC . TRBJ2-7 . 14 TRBV20-1
CASSQVGGGETQYF TGCGCCAGCAGCCAAGTTGGGGGCGGGGAGACCCAGTACTTC . TRBJ2-5 . 14 TRBV4-3
CASSYRATGKRRNYGYTF TGTGCCAGCAGCTACCGGGCGACAGGGAAGCGTAGAAACTATGGCTACACCTTC TRBD1 TRBJ1-2 . 18 TRBV5-6